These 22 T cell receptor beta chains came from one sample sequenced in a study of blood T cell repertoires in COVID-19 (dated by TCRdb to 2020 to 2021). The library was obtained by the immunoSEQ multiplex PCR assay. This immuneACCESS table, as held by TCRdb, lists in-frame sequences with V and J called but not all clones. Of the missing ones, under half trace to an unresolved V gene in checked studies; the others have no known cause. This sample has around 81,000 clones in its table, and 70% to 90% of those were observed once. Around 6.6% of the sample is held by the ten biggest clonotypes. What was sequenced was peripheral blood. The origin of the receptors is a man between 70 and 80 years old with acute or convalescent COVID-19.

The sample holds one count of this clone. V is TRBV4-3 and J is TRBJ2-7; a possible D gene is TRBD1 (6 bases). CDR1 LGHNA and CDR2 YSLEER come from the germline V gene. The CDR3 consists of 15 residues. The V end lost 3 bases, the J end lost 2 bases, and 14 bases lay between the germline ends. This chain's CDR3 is CASSQSTGRTYEQYF. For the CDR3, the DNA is TGCGCCAGCAGCCAGAGTACAGGGCGAACCTACGAGCAGTACTTC.

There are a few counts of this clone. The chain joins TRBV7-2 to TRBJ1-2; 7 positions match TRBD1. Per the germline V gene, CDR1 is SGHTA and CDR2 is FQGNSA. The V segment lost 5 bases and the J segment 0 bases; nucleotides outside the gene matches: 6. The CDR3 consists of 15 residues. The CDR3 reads CASSIDRASNYGYTF. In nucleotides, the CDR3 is TGTGCCAGCAGCATTGACAGGGCCTCTAACTATGGCTACACCTTC.

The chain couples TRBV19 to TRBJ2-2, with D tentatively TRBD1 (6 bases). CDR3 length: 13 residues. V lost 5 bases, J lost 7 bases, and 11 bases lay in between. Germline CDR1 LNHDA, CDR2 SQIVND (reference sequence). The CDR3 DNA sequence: TGTGCCAGTAGTTCACAGGGTGGCGGGGAGCTGTTTTTT. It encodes CASSSQGGGELFF.

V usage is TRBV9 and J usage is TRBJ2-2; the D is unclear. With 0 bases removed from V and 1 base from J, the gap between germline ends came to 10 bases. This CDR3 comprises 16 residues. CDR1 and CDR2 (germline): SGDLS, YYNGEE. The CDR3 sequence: CASSVDVLVNTGELFF. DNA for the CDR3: TGTGCCAGCAGCGTAGATGTTCTAGTGAACACCGGGGAGCTGTTTTTT.

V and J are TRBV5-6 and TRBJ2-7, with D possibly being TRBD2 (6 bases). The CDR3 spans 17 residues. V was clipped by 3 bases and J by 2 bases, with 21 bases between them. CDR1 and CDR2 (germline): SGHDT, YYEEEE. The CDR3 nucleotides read TGTGCCAGCAGCTCGGGGGACCCCTTGGTCAATACCTACGAGCAGTACTTC. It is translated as CASSSGDPLVNTYEQYF.

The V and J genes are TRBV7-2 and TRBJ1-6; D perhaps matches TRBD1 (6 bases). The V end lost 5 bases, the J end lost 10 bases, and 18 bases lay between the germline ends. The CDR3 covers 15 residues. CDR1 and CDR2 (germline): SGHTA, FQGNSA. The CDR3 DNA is TGTGCCAGCAGCCTGACCTACAGGGTGCAATCACCCCTCCACTTT. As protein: CASSLTYRVQSPLHF.

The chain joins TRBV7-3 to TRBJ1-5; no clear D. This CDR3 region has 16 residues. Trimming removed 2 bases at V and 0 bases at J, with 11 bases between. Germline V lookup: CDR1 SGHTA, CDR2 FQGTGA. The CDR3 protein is CASSLGRLYSNQPQHF. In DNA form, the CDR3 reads TGTGCCAGCAGCTTAGGCAGGCTATATAGCAATCAGCCCCAGCATTTT.

Here the CDR3 DNA reads TGTGCCAGCAGTACCGGGTTTCTGGGTGGCTACACCTTC. Translation gives CASSTGFLGGYTF. The J gene is TRBJ1-2, the V gene TRBV28; D is unresolved. Germline V lookup: CDR1 MDHEN, CDR2 SYDVKM. V gave up 5 bases and J gave up 7 bases, with 14 bases separating them. The CDR3 has 13 amino acids.

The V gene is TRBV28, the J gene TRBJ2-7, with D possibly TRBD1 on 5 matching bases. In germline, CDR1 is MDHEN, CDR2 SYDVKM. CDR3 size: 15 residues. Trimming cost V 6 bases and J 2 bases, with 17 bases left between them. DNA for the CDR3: TGTGCCAGCAGCCCCACAGGACGGTACCCCTACGAGCAGTACTTC. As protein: CASSPTGRYPYEQYF.

The CDR3 loop is CASSLSGTGGLNQPQHF. As DNA, the CDR3 is TGTGCCAGCAGCTTATCCGGGACAGGGGGTTTAAATCAGCCCCAGCATTTT. The rearrangement joins TRBV7-2 to TRBJ1-5; 11 nucleotides line up with TRBD1. CDR1 is SGHTA, CDR2 FQGNSA, per germline. The CDR3 sequence is 17 residues long. V lost 2 bases and J lost 4; bases outside the gene matches: 7.

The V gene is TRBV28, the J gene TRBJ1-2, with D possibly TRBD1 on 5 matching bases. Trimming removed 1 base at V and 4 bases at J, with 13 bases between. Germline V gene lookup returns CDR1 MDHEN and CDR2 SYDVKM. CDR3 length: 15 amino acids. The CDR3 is CASSLSGRGGYGYTF. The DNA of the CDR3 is TGTGCCAGCAGTTTATCGGGAAGGGGAGGCTATGGCTACACCTTC.

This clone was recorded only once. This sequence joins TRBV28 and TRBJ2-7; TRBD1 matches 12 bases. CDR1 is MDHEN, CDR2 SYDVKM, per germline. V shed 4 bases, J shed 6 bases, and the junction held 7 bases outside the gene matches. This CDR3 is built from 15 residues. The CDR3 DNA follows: TGTGCCAGCAGTTCCCCGGGACAGGGGGCTGGCGAGCAGTACTTC. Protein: CASSSPGQGAGEQYF. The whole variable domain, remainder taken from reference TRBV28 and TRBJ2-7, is DVKVTQSSRYLVKRTGEKVFLECVQDMDHENMFWYRQDPGLGLRLIYFSYDVKMKEKGDIPEGYSVSREKKERFSLILESASTNQTSMYLCASSSPGQGAGEQYFGPGTRLTVT.

Here the CDR3 DNA reads TGTGCCAGCAGGATAAACCGGAATCAGCCCCAGCATTTT. Translating it yields CASRINRNQPQHF. This chain uses TRBV27 with TRBJ1-5; D remains unclear. This CDR3 contains 13 residues. Germline CDR1 reads MNHEY; CDR2 reads SMNVEV (reference sequence). Trimming stripped 6 bases from V and 4 bases from J, with 10 bases between.

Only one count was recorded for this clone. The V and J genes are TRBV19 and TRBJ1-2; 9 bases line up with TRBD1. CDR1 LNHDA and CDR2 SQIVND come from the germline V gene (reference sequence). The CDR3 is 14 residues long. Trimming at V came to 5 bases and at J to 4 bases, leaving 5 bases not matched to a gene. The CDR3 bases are TGTGCCAGTAGTGAACAGGGGGCGAGCTATGGCTACACCTTC. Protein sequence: CASSEQGASYGYTF. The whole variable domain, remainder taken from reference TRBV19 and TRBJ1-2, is DGGITQSPKYLFRKEGQNVTLSCEQNLNHDAMYWYRQDPGQGLRLIYYSQIVNDFQKGDIAEGYSVSREKKESFPLTVTSAQKNPTAFYLCASSEQGASYGYTFGSGTRLTVV.

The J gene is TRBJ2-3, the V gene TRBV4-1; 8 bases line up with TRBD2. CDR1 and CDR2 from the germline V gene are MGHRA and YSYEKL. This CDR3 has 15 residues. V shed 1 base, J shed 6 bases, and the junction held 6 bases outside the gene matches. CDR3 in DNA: TGCGCCAGCAGCCAAGGGAGGGCTAGCGGGGATACGCAGTATTTT. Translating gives CASSQGRASGDTQYF.

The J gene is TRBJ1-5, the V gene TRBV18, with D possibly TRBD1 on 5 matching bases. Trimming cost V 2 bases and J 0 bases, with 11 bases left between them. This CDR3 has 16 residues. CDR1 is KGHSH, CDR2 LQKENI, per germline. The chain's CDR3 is CASSPGSGYSNQPQHF. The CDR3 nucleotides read TGTGCCAGCTCACCAGGGTCAGGGTATAGCAATCAGCCCCAGCATTTT.

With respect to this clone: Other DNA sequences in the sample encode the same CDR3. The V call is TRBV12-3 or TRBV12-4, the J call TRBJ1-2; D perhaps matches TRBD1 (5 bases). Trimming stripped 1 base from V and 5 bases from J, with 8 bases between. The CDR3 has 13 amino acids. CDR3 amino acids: CASSLGAGYGYTF. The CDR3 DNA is TGTGCCAGCAGTTTAGGGGCAGGGTATGGCTACACCTTC.

DNA for the CDR3: TGTGCCAGCAGCTCACGAGGACTCGGTGAAAAACTGTTTTTT. This sequence encodes CASSSRGLGEKLFF. This chain joins TRBV5-6 and TRBJ1-4; D not resolved. The ends were cut back, 3 bases at V and 7 bases at J, with 13 bases in the middle. CDR1 and CDR2 from the germline V gene are SGHDT and YYEEEE. The CDR3 consists of 14 residues.

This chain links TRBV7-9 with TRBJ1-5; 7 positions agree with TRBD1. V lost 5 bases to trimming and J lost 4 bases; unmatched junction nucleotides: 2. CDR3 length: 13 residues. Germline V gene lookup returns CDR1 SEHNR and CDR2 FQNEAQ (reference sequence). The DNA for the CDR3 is TGTGCCAGCAGCCCGGGACAGAATCAGCCCCAGCATTTT. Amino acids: CASSPGQNQPQHF.

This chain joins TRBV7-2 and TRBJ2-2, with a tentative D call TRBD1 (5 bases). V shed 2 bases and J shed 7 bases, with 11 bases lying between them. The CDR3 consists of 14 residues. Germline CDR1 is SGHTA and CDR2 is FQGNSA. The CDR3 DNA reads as TGTGCCAGCAGCTTACTCTCAGGGATCGGGGAGCTGTTTTTT. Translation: CASSLLSGIGELFF.

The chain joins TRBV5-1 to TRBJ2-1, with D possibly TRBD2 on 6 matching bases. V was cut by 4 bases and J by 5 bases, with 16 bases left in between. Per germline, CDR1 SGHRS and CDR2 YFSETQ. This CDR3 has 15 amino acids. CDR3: CASSLSGTPNNEQFF. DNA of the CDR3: TGCGCCAGCAGCCTGTCCGGGACTCCAAACAATGAGCAGTTCTTC.

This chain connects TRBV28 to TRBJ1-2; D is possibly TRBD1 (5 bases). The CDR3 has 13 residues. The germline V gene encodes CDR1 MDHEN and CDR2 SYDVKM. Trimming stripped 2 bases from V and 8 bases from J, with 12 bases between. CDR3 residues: CASSLGGVRGYTF. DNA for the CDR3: TGTGCCAGCAGTTTAGGAGGGGTGCGCGGCTACACCTTC.